The present T cell receptor (beta chain) was sequenced within a study of T-cell reconstitution after alpha-beta-depleted transplantation in children. Researchers prepared the TCRbeta library using unique molecular identifiers, the study reports. TCRdb re-called the PCR reads through MiXCR, storing one row per CDR3 protein. The data hold over 200,000 distinct CDR3 sequences, with about 9.2% observed a single time. In germline, CDR1 is SQVTM, CDR2 ANQGSEA. V lost 7 bases and J lost 2, with 14 bases in between. There are 13 residues in the CDR3. The clonotype was recovered from a human donor who donated a stem cell graft to a child with acute lymphoblastic leukemia. The sequencing used PBMCs from the stem cell graft donor, collected from the stem cell graft. The genes are TRBV29-1 and TRBJ2-5; D may be TRBD1 (6 bases). The CDR3 reads CSGRRTAQETQYF. The CDR3 coding sequence is TGCAGCGGGAGGCGGACAGCGCAAGAGACCCAGTACTTC. Using reference TRBV29-1 and TRBJ2-5 for the parts outside the CDR3, the full variable domain is SAVISQKPSRDICQRGTSLTIQCQVDSQVTMMFWYRQQPGQSLTLIATANQGSEATYESGFVIDKFPISRPNLTFSTLTVSNMSPEDSSIYLCSGRRTAQETQYFGPGTRLLVL.